A selection of T cell receptor beta chains follows, all from one sample in a study of blood T cells in healthy people across ages. TCRdb redid the calling of the 5' RACE reads with MiXCR, one entry per CDR3 protein. Among around 1.5 million distinct CDR3 sequences listed, roughly 40% were seen once. Specimen: blood. Receptor source: a woman aged 18 to 35 in good health. Each CDR3 is given with its conserved first and last residue. Each record gives: clone size, J gene, V gene, D gene, CDR3 DNA, CDR3 protein. D genes are given only for firm matches. Expanded clones get a size class; other rows say once, few or many, or leave the size out.

NA,TRBJ2-7,TRBV27,NA,TGTGCCAGCAGCCGACGCCCCGCCCAGGGTTACGAGCAGTACTTC,CASSRRPAQGYEQYF
NA,TRBJ2-2,TRBV3-1,TRBD2,TGTGCCAGCAGCCAGGGGGAGGGAAACACCGGGGAGTTGTTTTTT,CASSQGEGNTGELFF
few,TRBJ2-7,TRBV6-6,NA,TGTGCCAGCAGAGACGGACAGAGGAATGAATTCGAGCAGTACTTC,CASRDGQRNEFEQYF
NA,TRBJ2-3,TRBV20-1,NA,TGCAGTGCTAAATACGGGAGAGAATTAGATACGCAGTATTTT,CSAKYGRELDTQYF
NA,TRBJ2-3,TRBV27,TRBD1,TGTGCCAGCCGCATAGGGGGGACAGGGTGGGCAGATACGCAGTATTTT,CASRIGGTGWADTQYF
NA,TRBJ2-3,TRBV5-1,TRBD2,TGCGCCAGCAGCTCGGGGAGGGCGGCTGGCACAGATACGCAGTATTTT,CASSSGRAAGTDTQYF
once,TRBJ2-2,TRBV4-2,NA,TGTGCCAGCAGCCAAGATATTGGTAGCCCGACCGGGGAGCTGTTTTTT,CASSQDIGSPTGELFF
few,TRBJ1-4,TRBV12-3/TRBV12-4,NA,TGTGCCAGCAGTCATTCGACCGATGAAAAACTGTTTTTT,CASSHSTDEKLFF
NA,TRBJ1-6,TRBV4-2,NA,TGTGCCAGCAGCCAAGACGCGGATAGCTCCTATAATTCACCCCTCCACTTT,CASSQDADSSYNSPLHF
NA,TRBJ1-2,TRBV5-1,TRBD1,TGCGCCAGCAGCTACGTACCGGACAGGAACTGTGGCTACACCTTC,CASSYVPDRNCGYTF
NA,TRBJ1-2,TRBV20-1,NA,TGCAGTGCTAGAGGGTCAGGGGAAGCTAACTATGGCTACACCTTC,CSARGSGEANYGYTF
NA,TRBJ2-7,TRBV11-2,TRBD2,TGTGCCAGCAGCTTAGACGGACTAGCGGAATCGGACGAGCAGTACTTC,CASSLDGLAESDEQYF
NA,TRBJ2-1,TRBV20-1,NA,TGCAGTGTAGACGAGCGGAGTGGGTATGAGCAGTTCTTC,CSVDERSGYEQFF
few,TRBJ2-7,TRBV10-2,NA,TGCGCCAGCAGTGAGAAGTTCAGGGAGCAGTACTTC,CASSEKFREQYF
NA,TRBJ2-1,TRBV5-1,TRBD2,TGCGCCAGCAGCTTGGCCGGACTAGTGGGAGGTAGTACGGATGAGCAGTTCTTC,CASSLAGLVGGSTDEQFF
few,TRBJ1-1,TRBV3-1,NA,TGTGCCAGCAGGCAGGCGGGGGGGTACAATGAAGCTTTCTTT,CASRQAGGYNEAFF
few,TRBJ1-5,TRBV29-1,NA,TGCAGCGCTGGGGGGTTGGGCAATCAGCCCCAGCATTTT,CSAGGLGNQPQHF
few,TRBJ1-5,TRBV6-1,NA,TGTGCCAGCAGTGAGTATCAGGGACAGCCCCAGCATTTT,CASSEYQGQPQHF
few,TRBJ1-1,TRBV10-3,NA,TGTGCCATCAGTGGAGGGTTGGGGACTGAAGCTTTCTTT,CAISGGLGTEAFF
NA,TRBJ2-1,TRBV18,NA,TGTGCCAGCTCACCAACTATTTACAATGAGCAGTTCTTC,CASSPTIYNEQFF
few,TRBJ2-3,TRBV20-1,TRBD2,TGCAGTGCTAGAGTACTAGCGGAACCCACAGATACGCAGTATTTT,CSARVLAEPTDTQYF
NA,TRBJ1-1,TRBV7-9,NA,TGTGCCAGCAGCTCAGCCCAGGCAGCGAACACTGAAGCTTTCTTT,CASSSAQAANTEAFF
NA,TRBJ2-7,TRBV11-2,NA,TGTGCCAGCAGCTCACCCAAGAGACGGCGGGGCCTCCTTTCCTACGAGCAGTACTTC,CASSSPKRRRGLLSYEQYF
NA,TRBJ2-5,TRBV20-1,TRBD2,TGCAGTGCTAGAGATTTAAGGGCGAGGGGAGGGGAGACCCAGTACTTC,CSARDLRARGGETQYF
NA,TRBJ2-1,TRBV5-5,NA,TGTGCCAGCAGCTTGAGTGAGCTAGCAGGCGAGACCCGGTTCTTC,CASSLSELAGETRFF
many,TRBJ2-1,TRBV4-2,NA,TGTGCCAGCAGCCAAGACTCGGCCCTCCTCTACAATGAGCAGTTCTTC,CASSQDSALLYNEQFF
NA,TRBJ2-7,TRBV12-3/TRBV12-4,TRBD1,TGTGCCAGCAGTTTTTTGGACAGGGGAGGAGAGCAGTACTTC,CASSFLDRGGEQYF
NA,TRBJ2-1,TRBV6-6,NA,TGTGCCAGCAGTTATTTAGTGGGTAATGAGCAGTTCTTC,CASSYLVGNEQFF
NA,TRBJ2-1,TRBV12-3/TRBV12-4,TRBD2,TGTGCCAGCAGTTTTAGCGGGAGGGCCAGTGAGCAGTTCTTC,CASSFSGRASEQFF
NA,TRBJ2-5,TRBV15,NA,TGTGCCACCAGCAGAGAACACACGGGTCTTGCCTACAATGAGCAGTACTTC,CATSREHTGLAYNEQYF
many,TRBJ2-5,TRBV7-2,TRBD2,TGTGCCAGCAGCTTACCCGGACTAGCGGGGCAAGAGACCCAGTACTTC,CASSLPGLAGQETQYF
NA,TRBJ1-2,TRBV6-5,TRBD1,TGTGCCAGCAGTGGGGACAGGGAGGTCTATGGCTACACCTTC,CASSGDREVYGYTF
NA,TRBJ1-2,TRBV27,NA,TGTGCCAGCCGGGAGTCTTACTATGGCTACACCTTC,CASRESYYGYTF
NA,TRBJ1-4,TRBV29-1,NA,TGCAGCGTTGAAGATCGAGGGCGAACCCATGAAAAACTGTTTTTT,CSVEDRGRTHEKLFF
NA,TRBJ2-4,TRBV6-5,NA,TGTGCCAGCAGTTACACCGGTGGGGAGCAGTACTTC,CASSYTGGEQYF
few,TRBJ1-4,TRBV29-1,TRBD1,TGCAGCGTTCGCGGGGACAGGGGGGAAAAACTGTTTTTT,CSVRGDRGEKLFF
NA,TRBJ2-7,TRBV3-1,NA,TGTGCCAGCAGCGACACTAGCAGGCGGGCCTACGAGCAGTACTTC,CASSDTSRRAYEQYF
NA,TRBJ2-1,TRBV2,NA,TGTGCCAGCAAGCCTAGGGACTCCAGCTCCTACGAGCAGTTCTTC,CASKPRDSSSYEQFF
NA,TRBJ2-7,TRBV7-8,NA,TGTGCCAGCAGCTTAGAACTAGGGGACTCCTACGAGCAGTACTTC,CASSLELGDSYEQYF
NA,TRBJ1-2,TRBV12-3/TRBV12-4,NA,TGTGCCAGCAGTCCCGCCGCGGCCAACTATGGCTGCACCTTC,CASSPAAANYGCTF
NA,TRBJ2-7,TRBV12-3/TRBV12-4,NA,TGTGCCAGCCGCTCGAATCTTGGGTCCTACGAGCAGTACTTC,CASRSNLGSYEQYF
NA,TRBJ2-1,TRBV5-5,TRBD2,TGTGCCAGCAGCTTTGGGACTAGCGGGGTTGGGACCTACAATGAGCAGTTCTTC,CASSFGTSGVGTYNEQFF
NA,TRBJ1-4,TRBV7-9,NA,TGTGCCAGCAGCGGCGGTCAGGCCGCTAATGAAAAACTGTTTTTT,CASSGGQAANEKLFF
NA,TRBJ2-5,TRBV6-1,NA,TGTGCCAGCAAAACCCAGTCCGGGGGGCCTGGGACCCAGTACTTC,CASKTQSGGPGTQYF
NA,TRBJ2-7,TRBV6-2/TRBV6-3,NA,TGTGCCAGCAGTTATACTAGGGAGAATGAGCAGTACTTC,CASSYTRENEQYF
few,TRBJ2-5,TRBV6-6,TRBD2,TGTGCCAGCATCGAGGGAGGGGCAGTTCAAGAGACCCAGTACTTC,CASIEGGAVQETQYF
once,TRBJ1-5,TRBV5-1,NA,TGCGCCAGCAGCCCGGGGGGGGATGACAATCAGCCCCAGCATTTT,CASSPGGDDNQPQHF
few,TRBJ2-7,TRBV9,NA,TGTGCCAGCAGCGTAGCCTCCAGGGAAGGCGAGCAGTACTTC,CASSVASREGEQYF
few,TRBJ2-3,TRBV6-6,TRBD1,TGTGCCAGCACCACGGACAGGGGCGTCAGAAGCACAGATACGCAGTATTTT,CASTTDRGVRSTDTQYF
NA,TRBJ1-3,TRBV7-9,TRBD1,TGTGCCAGCAGCCTCCAGACAGGGAGAGGAAACACCATATATTTT,CASSLQTGRGNTIYF
once,TRBJ2-3,TRBV3-1,TRBD2,TGTGCCAGCAGCCAAGACGGGACTAGCGGGAACCCTGCCACAGATACGCAGTATTTT,CASSQDGTSGNPATDTQYF
NA,TRBJ1-1,TRBV6-6,NA,TGTGCCAACAGTTACCGAGACATGGCAGCTTTCTTT,CANSYRDMAAFF
few,TRBJ1-2,TRBV6-1,NA,TGTGCCAGCAGTGATCTCGGCCTCCCCCCTAACTATGGCTACACCTTC,CASSDLGLPPNYGYTF
few,TRBJ1-1,TRBV20-1,TRBD1,TGCAGTGCTGGCCGGGACAGGGCTGCTGAAGCTTTCTTT,CSAGRDRAAEAFF
NA,TRBJ2-7,TRBV6-1,NA,TGTGCCAGCAGTACGCAGGGTGGCGGCGAGCAGTACTTC,CASSTQGGGEQYF